This is a list of T cell receptor beta chains from one sample in a study of cytomegalovirus exposure and HLA in healthy donors. Only in-frame clones appear in the TCRdb table, and some are missing; sequencing was by immunoSEQ multiplex PCR. The top ten clones hold about 1.3% of a sample with roughly 180,000 clones, approximately 80% of them seen once. Sequencing was done on a sample of PBMCs. All receptors derive from a man younger than 45 in good health and CMV-seronegative. The CDR3 runs from the conserved cysteine through the conserved F or W. A D gene is named only where the DNA matches it firmly. Size values are once, few and many counts, or a class for expanded clones, and some rows have none.

clone size | D gene | J gene | V gene | CDR3 protein | CDR3 DNA
few | - | TRBJ1-5 | TRBV4-2 | CASSQEESLYSNQPQHF | TGTGCCAGCAGCCAAGAAGAATCCCTATATAGCAATCAGCCCCAGCATTTT
- | TRBD1 | TRBJ1-1 | TRBV2 | CASDRDRGNTEAFF | TGTGCCAGCGACCGGGACAGGGGGAACACTGAAGCTTTCTTT
- | TRBD1 | TRBJ2-7 | TRBV7-2 | CASSSGQGARYEQYF | TGTGCCAGCAGCTCGGGACAGGGGGCAAGGTACGAGCAGTACTTC
once | - | TRBJ2-1 | TRBV30 | CAWSGPNNEQFF | TGTGCCTGGAGCGGTCCCAATAATGAGCAGTTCTTC
- | TRBD2 | TRBJ2-3 | TRBV11-2 | CASSLDRGDGGLGDTQYF | TGTGCCAGCAGCTTAGATCGCGGGGACGGGGGGTTAGGAGATACGCAGTATTTT
- | - | TRBJ1-2 | TRBV28 | CASSFQPGIGGYTF | TGTGCCAGCAGTTTTCAGCCAGGAATTGGTGGCTACACCTTC
- | TRBD1 | TRBJ1-1 | TRBV10-1 | CASSAGTGVLNTEAFF | TGCGCCAGCAGTGCCGGGACAGGGGTTTTGAACACTGAAGCTTTCTTT
- | - | TRBJ1-2 | TRBV29-1 | CSVDPFEEGLGYTF | TGCAGCGTTGACCCTTTTGAGGAGGGACTTGGCTACACCTTC
- | TRBD2 | TRBJ2-5 | TRBV25-1 | CASSTSSGRARTQYF | TGTGCCAGCAGTACATCTAGCGGGAGGGCCCGGACCCAGTACTTC
few | TRBD1 | TRBJ2-3 | TRBV9 | CASSSPGQGTDTQYF | TGTGCCAGCAGCTCTCCGGGACAGGGCACAGATACGCAGTATTTT
- | TRBD2 | TRBJ2-2 | TRBV7-7 | CASSLGLANTGELFF | TGTGCTAGCAGCTTAGGACTAGCGAACACCGGGGAGCTGTTTTTT
- | TRBD1 | TRBJ2-7 | TRBV4-1 | CASSHRGPTGYEQYF | TGCGCCAGCAGCCACAGGGGGCCAACTGGCTACGAGCAGTACTTC
- | - | TRBJ2-7 | TRBV7-2 | CASSLADRYEQYF | TGTGCCAGCAGCTTAGCGGACAGATACGAGCAGTACTTC
- | - | TRBJ1-6 | TRBV4-1 | CASSQIWLPARGSYNSPLHF | TGCGCCAGCAGCCAAATTTGGTTACCTGCCAGGGGTTCCTATAATTCACCCCTCCACTTT
- | - | TRBJ2-3 | TRBV5-1 | CASSLGRGTDTQYF | TGCGCCAGCAGCTTGGGGAGGGGTACAGATACGCAGTATTTT
- | TRBD2 | TRBJ2-7 | TRBV7-2 | CASSLGLAGGPVSYEQYF | TGTGCCAGCAGCTTAGGACTAGCGGGGGGGCCTGTCTCCTACGAGCAGTACTTC
- | TRBD1 | TRBJ1-6 | TRBV4-1 | CASSQEFRGFSPLHF | TGCGCCAGCAGCCAAGAATTCAGGGGGTTTTCACCCCTCCACTTT
- | - | TRBJ1-1 | TRBV7-9 | CASSLQGLNTEAFF | TGTGCCAGCAGCCTACAGGGATTAAACACTGAAGCTTTCTTT
- | - | TRBJ2-3 | TRBV18 | CASSPWRVEDTQYF | TGTGCCAGCTCACCATGGAGGGTTGAAGATACGCAGTATTTT
- | - | TRBJ1-2 | TRBV6-4 | CASSDNAGNYGYTF | TGTGCCAGCAGTGACAACGCAGGAAACTATGGCTACACCTTC
- | - | TRBJ2-7 | TRBV28 | CASSLLAGPPYEQYF | TGTGCCAGCAGTTTATTGGCAGGCCCCCCCTACGAGCAGTACTTC
once | TRBD1 | TRBJ2-1 | TRBV19 | CASSATGSSYNEQFF | TGTGCCAGTAGCGCGACAGGGAGCTCCTACAATGAGCAGTTCTTC
- | TRBD1 | TRBJ2-7 | TRBV27 | CASSFVTGGNEQYF | TGTGCCAGCAGTTTTGTGACAGGGGGGAACGAGCAGTACTTC
once | TRBD1 | TRBJ1-1 | TRBV11-3 | CASSARTGNTEAFF | TGTGCCAGCAGCGCAAGGACAGGGAACACTGAAGCTTTCTTT
- | TRBD2 | TRBJ2-3 | TRBV7-3 | CASSLGLAADTQYF | TGTGCCAGCAGCCTGGGACTAGCTGCAGATACGCAGTATTTT
- | TRBD2 | TRBJ2-7 | TRBV7-6 | CASSFGLAGGPYEQYF | TGTGCCAGCAGCTTCGGACTAGCGGGAGGACCCTACGAGCAGTACTTC
- | TRBD1 | TRBJ1-4 | TRBV5-1 | CASRRGQGRGEDEKLFF | TGCGCCAGCCGAAGGGGACAGGGCAGAGGAGAGGATGAAAAACTGTTTTTT
- | TRBD1 | TRBJ1-1 | TRBV15 | CATSFRQGRTEAFF | TGTGCCACCAGCTTCCGACAGGGTCGCACTGAAGCTTTCTTT
- | TRBD1 | TRBJ2-3 | TRBV28 | CASSLAGGSTDTQYF | TGTGCCAGCAGTCTCGCAGGGGGTAGCACAGATACGCAGTATTTT
- | TRBD1 | TRBJ1-1 | TRBV5-8 | CASSFDDRGSTEAFF | TGTGCCAGCAGCTTCGACGACAGGGGTAGCACTGAAGCTTTCTTT
once | TRBD1 | TRBJ1-5 | TRBV5-8 | CASSLERDSLSQPQHF | TGTGCCAGCAGCTTGGAACGGGACAGTTTAAGTCAGCCCCAGCATTTT
- | TRBD1 | TRBJ2-3 | TRBV7-6 | CASSRGQPADTQYF | TGTGCCAGCAGCCGGGGACAGCCGGCGGATACGCAGTATTTT
- | - | TRBJ2-4 | TRBV29-1 | CSVDLAAGQSKNIQYF | TGCAGCGTTGATTTAGCCGCGGGACAGTCCAAAAACATTCAGTACTTC
- | - | TRBJ1-3 | TRBV10-3 | CASGTAGNTIYF | TGTGCCTCAGGCACGGCCGGAAACACCATATATTTT
- | TRBD1 | TRBJ1-2 | TRBV19 | CASSLNPGQNYGYTF | TGTGCCAGTAGTCTCAATCCGGGACAGAACTATGGCTACACCTTC
- | - | TRBJ2-7 | TRBV15 | CATSRGPGRDNEAEQYF | TGTGCCACCAGCAGGGGGCCCGGGCGGGATAACGAAGCCGAGCAGTACTTC
- | TRBD1 | TRBJ2-2 | TRBV6-5 | CASTKGQGVAGELFF | TGTGCCAGCACCAAAGGACAGGGTGTCGCCGGGGAGCTGTTTTTT
few | - | TRBJ2-2 | TRBV28 | CASSSPTASGGELFF | TGTGCCAGCAGTTCTCCGACAGCCTCCGGCGGGGAGCTGTTTTTT
- | TRBD2 | TRBJ2-5 | TRBV2 | CASSLRGLAGGPLETQYF | TGTGCCAGCAGTCTCCGGGGACTAGCGGGGGGGCCCCTAGAGACCCAGTACTTC
- | - | TRBJ2-7 | TRBV20-1 | CSASKGNEQYF | TGCAGTGCTAGTAAGGGGAACGAGCAGTACTTC
- | - | TRBJ2-7 | TRBV6-6 | CASSDRDWDEQYF | TGTGCCAGCAGTGACCGGGACTGGGACGAGCAGTACTTC
- | - | TRBJ1-1 | TRBV11-2 | CASSSSYADMNTEAFF | TGTGCCAGCAGCTCCTCCTACGCAGACATGAACACTGAAGCTTTCTTT
- | - | TRBJ1-2 | TRBV4-1 | CASSQDLAAPNYGYTF | TGCGCCAGCAGCCAAGATTTAGCGGCGCCGAACTATGGCTACACCTTC
- | TRBD1 | TRBJ2-5 | TRBV7-6 | CASSPSWGQGGETQYF | TGTGCCAGCAGCCCTAGTTGGGGACAGGGCGGTGAGACCCAGTACTTC
- | - | TRBJ2-7 | TRBV7-2 | CASSLTTYEQYF | TGTGCCAGCAGCTTAACTACCTACGAGCAGTACTTC
- | - | TRBJ1-1 | TRBV5-1 | CASSPTPETMNTEAFF | TGCGCCAGCAGCCCTACACCTGAAACTATGAACACTGAAGCTTTCTTT
- | TRBD1 | TRBJ1-5 | TRBV28 | CASSPSTGALNQPQHF | TGTGCCAGCAGTCCTTCGACAGGGGCTCTCAATCAGCCCCAGCATTTT
few | TRBD1 | TRBJ2-7 | TRBV18 | CASSPRQGSYEQYF | TGTGCCAGCTCACCCCGACAGGGCTCCTACGAGCAGTACTTC
- | - | TRBJ2-7 | TRBV11-1 | CASSPRRAGYGEQYF | TGTGCCAGCAGCCCCAGAAGGGCAGGGTACGGCGAGCAGTACTTC
- | - | TRBJ2-2 | TRBV7-9 | CASSTGWAGELFF | TGTGCCAGCAGCACGGGTTGGGCCGGGGAGCTGTTTTTT
- | - | TRBJ2-7 | TRBV5-4 | CASSLALVVPGEQYF | TGTGCCAGCAGCTTGGCCCTAGTGGTGCCTGGCGAGCAGTACTTC
- | - | TRBJ2-5 | TRBV9 | CASSGAGGQEETQYF | TGTGCCAGCAGCGGGGCTGGGGGCCAGGAAGAGACCCAGTACTTC
- | TRBD1 | TRBJ1-5 | TRBV28 | CASNPTGAGQPQHF | TGTGCCAGCAACCCGACAGGGGCTGGTCAGCCCCAGCATTTT
- | - | TRBJ2-7 | TRBV4-3 | CASSPRNSSYEQYF | TGCGCCAGCAGCCCCCGGAACAGCTCCTACGAGCAGTACTTC